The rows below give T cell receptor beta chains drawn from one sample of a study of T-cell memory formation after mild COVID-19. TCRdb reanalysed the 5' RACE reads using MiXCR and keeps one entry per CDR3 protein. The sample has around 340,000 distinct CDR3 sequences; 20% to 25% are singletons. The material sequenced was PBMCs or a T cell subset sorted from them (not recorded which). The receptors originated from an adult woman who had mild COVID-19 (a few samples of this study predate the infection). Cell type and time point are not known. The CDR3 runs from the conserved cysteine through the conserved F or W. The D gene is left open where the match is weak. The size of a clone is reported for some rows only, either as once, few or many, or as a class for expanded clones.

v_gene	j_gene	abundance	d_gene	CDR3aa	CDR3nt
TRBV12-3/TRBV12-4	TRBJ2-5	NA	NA	CASGLGRETQYF	TGTGCCAGCGGCCTTGGGCGAGAGACCCAGTACTTC
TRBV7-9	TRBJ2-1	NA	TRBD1	CASSHRKDREETWNEQFF	TGTGCCAGCAGCCACCGGAAGGACAGGGAAGAGACGTGGAATGAGCAGTTCTTC
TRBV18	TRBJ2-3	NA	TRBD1	CASSPIQTGSSTDTQYF	TGTGCCAGCTCACCAATTCAGACAGGGAGTTCCACAGATACGCAGTATTTT
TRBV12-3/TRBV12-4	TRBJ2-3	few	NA	CASSLERGMSTDTQYF	TGTGCCAGCAGTTTAGAAAGGGGAATGAGCACAGATACGCAGTATTTT
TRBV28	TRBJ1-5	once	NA	CASSLKDLEPQHF	TGTGCCAGCAGTTTAAAAGATTTGGAGCCCCAGCATTTT
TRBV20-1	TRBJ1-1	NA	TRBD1	CSALGVGTGYMNTEAFF	TGCAGTGCCCTGGGGGTGGGGACAGGGTATATGAACACTGAAGCTTTCTTT
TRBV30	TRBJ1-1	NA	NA	CAWSVFGFTEAFF	TGTGCCTGGAGTGTATTTGGGTTCACTGAAGCTTTCTTT
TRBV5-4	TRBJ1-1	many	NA	CASSFAGMNTEAFF	TGTGCCAGCAGCTTCGCGGGGATGAACACTGAAGCTTTCTTT
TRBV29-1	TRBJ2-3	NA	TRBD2	CSVESSGGYLSTDTQYF	TGCAGCGTTGAATCTAGCGGGGGATATCTTAGCACAGATACGCAGTATTTT
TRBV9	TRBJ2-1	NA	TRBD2	CASSVASGGNNEQFF	TGTGCCAGCAGCGTAGCAAGCGGGGGGAACAATGAGCAGTTCTTC
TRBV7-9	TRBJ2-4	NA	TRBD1	CASSNRGSAKNIQYF	TGTGCCAGCAGCAACAGGGGATCAGCCAAAAACATTCAGTACTTC
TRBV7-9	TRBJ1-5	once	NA	CASSSLPGSNQPQHF	TGTGCCAGCAGCTCCCTTCCCGGGAGCAATCAGCCCCAGCATTTT
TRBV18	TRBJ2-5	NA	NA	CASSPDTGEGETQYF	TGTGCCAGCTCACCAGACACCGGAGAGGGAGAGACCCAGTACTTC
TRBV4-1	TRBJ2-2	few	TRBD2	CASSQEQAGGPRGELFF	TGCGCCAGCAGCCAAGAGCAAGCGGGGGGGCCCCGCGGGGAGCTGTTTTTT
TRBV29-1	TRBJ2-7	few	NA	CSVGDTATYEQYF	TGCAGCGTTGGTGACACCGCAACCTACGAGCAGTACTTC
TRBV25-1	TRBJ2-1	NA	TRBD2	CASSPGSSGKFYNEQFF	TGTGCCAGCAGCCCAGGGTCTAGCGGAAAATTCTACAATGAGCAGTTCTTC
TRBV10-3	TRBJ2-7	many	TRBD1	CAISEDRDSYEQYF	TGTGCCATCAGTGAAGACAGGGACTCCTACGAGCAGTACTTC
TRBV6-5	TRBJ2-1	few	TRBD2	CASSYSLAGNNEQFF	TGTGCCAGCAGTTACTCCCTAGCGGGGAACAATGAGCAGTTCTTC
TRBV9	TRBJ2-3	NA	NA	CASSAAVDTQYF	TGTGCCAGCAGCGCCGCAGTCGATACGCAGTATTTT
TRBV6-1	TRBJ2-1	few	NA	CASSGDSYNEQFF	TGTGCCAGCAGTGGAGACAGCTACAATGAGCAGTTCTTC
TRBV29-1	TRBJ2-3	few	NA	CSVERGWTDTQYF	TGCAGCGTTGAAAGGGGGTGGACAGATACGCAGTATTTT
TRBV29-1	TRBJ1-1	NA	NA	CSARRQGTENTEAFF	TGCAGCGCCCGCCGGCAGGGTACGGAGAACACTGAAGCTTTCTTT
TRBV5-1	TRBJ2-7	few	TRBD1	CASSAGTVYEQYF	TGCGCCAGCAGCGCCGGGACAGTCTACGAGCAGTACTTC
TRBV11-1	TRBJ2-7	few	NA	CASSLLDDSFNEQYF	TGTGCCAGCAGCTTACTCGACGACAGTTTCAACGAGCAGTACTTC
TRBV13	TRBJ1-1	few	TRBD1	CASSYRTGNTEAFF	TGTGCCAGCAGCTACCGGACAGGGAACACTGAAGCTTTCTTT
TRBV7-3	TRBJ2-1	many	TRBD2	CASSSTWGTSGTEQFF	TGTGCCAGCAGCTCCACTTGGGGGACTAGCGGGACTGAGCAGTTCTTC
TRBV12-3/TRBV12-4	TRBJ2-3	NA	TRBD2	CASRGTSGSTDTQYF	TGTGCCAGCAGGGGGACTAGCGGGAGCACAGATACGCAGTATTTT
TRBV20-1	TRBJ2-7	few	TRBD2	CSALGAGGRGYEQYF	TGCAGTGCTCTAGGGGCAGGCGGGAGAGGATACGAGCAGTACTTC
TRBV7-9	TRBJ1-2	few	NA	CASTIQGINYGYTF	TGTGCCAGCACCATCCAGGGTATTAACTATGGCTACACCTTC
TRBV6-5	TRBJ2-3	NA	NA	CASSLRAYSTDTQYF	TGTGCCAGCAGCCTTCGAGCTTATAGCACAGATACGCAGTATTTT
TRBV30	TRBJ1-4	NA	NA	CAWNNGEKLFF	TGTGCCTGGAACAACGGAGAAAAACTGTTTTTT
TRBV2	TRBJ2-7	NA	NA	CASTMTAYEQYF	TGTGCCAGCACGATGACAGCCTACGAGCAGTACTTC